The clone carrying this TCR beta chain was counted ten times or more. The data stem from a study of spatial heterogeneity in lung cancer. Time point specified: sample taken at primary tumor resection. Whole RNA from tumor, nontumor lung or frozen PBMC was sequenced unsorted. V gave up 5 bases and J gave up 4 bases, with 11 bases separating them. The CDR3 spans 13 residues. The presence of a unique molecular identifier marked each TCR cDNA molecule. In TCRdb, the 5' RACE reads were re-called with MiXCR into one record per CDR3 protein. The sample has about 39,000 distinct CDR3 sequences; 3.1% are singletons.

This clonotype was obtained from a male donor with early-stage non-small cell lung cancer. This sequence joins TRBV12-3 or TRBV12-4 and TRBJ1-1; TRBD1 might be the D (6 bases). The sample in question was normal lung tissue next to the tumor, obtained at surgery. Here the CDR3 DNA reads TGTGCCAGCAGTACCCTGACAGGCACTGAAGCTTTCTTT. Encoded protein: CASSTLTGTEAFF.